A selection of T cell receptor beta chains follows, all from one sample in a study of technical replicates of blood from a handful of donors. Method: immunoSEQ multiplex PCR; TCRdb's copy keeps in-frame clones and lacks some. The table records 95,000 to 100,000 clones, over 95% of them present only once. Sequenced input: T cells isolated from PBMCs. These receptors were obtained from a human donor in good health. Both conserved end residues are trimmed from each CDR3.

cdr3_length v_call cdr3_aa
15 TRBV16 ASSQSARQRANYGYT
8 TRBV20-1 SATGETQY
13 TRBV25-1 ASSDGGRGGDEQF
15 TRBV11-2 ASSSSRGGRKTGELF
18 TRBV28 ASSHPPRLAGGPSTPEQF
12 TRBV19 ATRDFLPPYEQY
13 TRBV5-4 ASSLDSRTNEKLF
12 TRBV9 ASSVDRGWETQY
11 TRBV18 ASSPGLNQPQH
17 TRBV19 ASSPHPSESGANTDTQY
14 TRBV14 ASSQALAGSTDTQY
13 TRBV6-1 ASSEPGQVPNEQF
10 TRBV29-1 SVGLMNTEAF
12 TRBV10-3 AITASGRVFEQF
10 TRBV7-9 ASSLYDGAQH
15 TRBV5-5 ASSSRPRDRVSEEQF
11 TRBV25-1 ASSDTGGQPQH
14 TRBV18 ASSPVAGPSTDTQY
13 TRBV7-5 VRGIHRTGQETQY
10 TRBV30 AWTGYTAEQF
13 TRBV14 ASSTGTPWNTEAF
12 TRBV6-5 ASSFTAVRTEAF
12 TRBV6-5 ASSAGLQNQPQH
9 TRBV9 ASRLEGEQF
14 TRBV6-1 ASSEIPTQANEKLF
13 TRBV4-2 ASSQDQAPNNEQF
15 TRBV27 ASSSGSIMSQWVPQY
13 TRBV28 ASSPRQGAGSPLH
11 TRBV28 ASSFGQVYGYT
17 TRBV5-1 ASSLAVARGGAGYNEQF
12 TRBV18 ASSPSAGVNEQF
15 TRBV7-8 ASIKLAGGINTGELF
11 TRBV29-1 SVDPLAKNIQY
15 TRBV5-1 ASSLATSGTSYNEQF
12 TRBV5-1 ASSPGLVSDEQY
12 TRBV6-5 ASSNWDNLNEQY
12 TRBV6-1 ASSLGEQGYGYT
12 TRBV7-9 ASTPWEVGNTIY
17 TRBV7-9 ASSFPPGVGTQDTYEQY
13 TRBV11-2 ASSQGQGTGNTIY
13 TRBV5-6 ASSSWTASTDTQY
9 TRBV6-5 ASSQEGRLF
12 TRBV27 ASSPGTGDNEQF
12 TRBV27 ASRRGGDSETQY
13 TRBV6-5 ASSYGDGSTGELF
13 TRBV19 ASSNGKGADYGYT
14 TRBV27 ASSFLGRGSLYEQY
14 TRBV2 ASTNFVRGTKNIQY
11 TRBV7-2 ASQGSYGGELF
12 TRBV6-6 ASIRGTVNTEAF
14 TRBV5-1 ASRFTTGTEYNEQF
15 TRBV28 ASSSLTWDTSTDTQY
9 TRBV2 ASRAINTIY
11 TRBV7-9 ASRTGSSYEQY